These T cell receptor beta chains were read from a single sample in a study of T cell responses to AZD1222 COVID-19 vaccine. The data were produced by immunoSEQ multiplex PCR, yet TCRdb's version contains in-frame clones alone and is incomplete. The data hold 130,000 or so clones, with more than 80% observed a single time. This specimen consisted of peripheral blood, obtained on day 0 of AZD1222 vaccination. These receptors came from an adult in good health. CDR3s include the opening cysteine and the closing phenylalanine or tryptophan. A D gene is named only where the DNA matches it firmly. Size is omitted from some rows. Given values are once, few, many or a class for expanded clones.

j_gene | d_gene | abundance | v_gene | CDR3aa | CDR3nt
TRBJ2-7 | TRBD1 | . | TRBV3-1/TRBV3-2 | CASRPTQGAREQYF | TGTGCCAGCAGACCGACACAGGGGGCGAGGGAGCAGTACTTC
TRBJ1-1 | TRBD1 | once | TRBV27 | CASSLLQQGSTEAFF | TGTGCCAGCAGTTTACTCCAACAGGGGAGCACTGAAGCTTTCTTT
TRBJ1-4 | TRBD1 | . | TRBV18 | CASSSRPGTGGFATNEKLFF | TGTGCCAGCTCATCTAGACCCGGGACAGGGGGCTTTGCAACTAATGAAAAACTGTTTTTT
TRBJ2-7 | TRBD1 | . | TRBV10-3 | CAISESFFGRQGEYF | TGTGCCATCAGTGAGTCTTTCTTCGGAAGACAGGGGGAGTACTTC
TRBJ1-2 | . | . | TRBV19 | CGSGTYGYTF | TGTGGATCGGGTACCTATGGCTACACCTTC
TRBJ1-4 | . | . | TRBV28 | CASSPAGTNEKLFF | TGTGCCAGCAGTCCCGCGGGGACGAATGAAAAACTGTTTTTT
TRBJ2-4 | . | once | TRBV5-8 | CASSPNIQYF | TGTGCCAGCAGTCCCAACATTCAGTACTTC
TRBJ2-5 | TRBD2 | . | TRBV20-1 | CSASVAGGPEETQYF | TGCAGTGCTAGTGTAGCGGGAGGGCCGGAAGAGACCCAGTACTTC
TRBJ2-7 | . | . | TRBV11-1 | CASAQVGSSYEQYF | TGTGCCAGCGCCCAGGTGGGGTCCTCCTACGAGCAGTACTTC
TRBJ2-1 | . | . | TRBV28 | CASSPLGLPTYNEQFF | TGTGCCAGCAGCCCGCTAGGACTTCCCACCTACAATGAGCAGTTCTTC
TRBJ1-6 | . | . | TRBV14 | CASSQYGNSNSPLHF | TGTGCCAGCAGCCAGTACGGGAACTCTAATTCACCCCTCCACTTT
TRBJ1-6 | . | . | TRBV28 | CASSPPGGSPLHF | TGTGCCAGCAGCCCCCCCGGAGGGTCACCCCTCCACTTT
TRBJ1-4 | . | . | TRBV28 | CASGRREKLFF | TGTGCCAGCGGTAGACGTGAAAAACTGTTTTTT
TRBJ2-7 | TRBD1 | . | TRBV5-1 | CASTSGTGDTYEQYF | TGCGCCAGCACCTCCGGGACAGGGGATACCTACGAGCAGTACTTC
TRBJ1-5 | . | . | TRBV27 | CASSSRDSNQPQHF | TGTGCCAGCAGTTCCCGGGATAGCAATCAGCCCCAGCATTTT
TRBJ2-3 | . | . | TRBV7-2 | CASSLASGAKDTQYF | TGTGCCAGCAGCTTAGCATCCGGGGCCAAAGATACGCAGTATTTT
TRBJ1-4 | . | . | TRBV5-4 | CASSLGAGQNEKLFF | TGTGCCAGCAGCTTAGGGGCAGGACAGAATGAAAAACTGTTTTTT
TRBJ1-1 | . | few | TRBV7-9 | CASSLVVAAEAFF | TGTGCCAGCAGCTTAGTAGTGGCAGCAGAGGCTTTCTTT
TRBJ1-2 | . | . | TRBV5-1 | CASSSRGANGYTF | TGCGCCAGCAGCTCAAGGGGGGCAAATGGCTACACCTTC
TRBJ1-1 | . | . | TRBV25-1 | CASSERGRWGTEAFF | TGTGCCAGCAGTGAAAGGGGCAGGTGGGGGACTGAAGCTTTCTTT
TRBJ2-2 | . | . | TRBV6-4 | CASSDTRTGELFF | TGTGCCAGCAGTGACACACGCACCGGGGAGCTGTTTTTT
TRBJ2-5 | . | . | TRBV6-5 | CASGETPDGAETQYF | TGTGCCAGCGGGGAGACACCGGACGGAGCAGAGACCCAGTACTTC
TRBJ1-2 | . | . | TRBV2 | CASSFDTFPGGYTF | TGTGCCAGCAGTTTCGACACCTTCCCCGGTGGCTACACCTTC
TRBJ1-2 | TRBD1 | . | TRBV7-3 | CASSFTGEDYGYTF | TGTGCCAGCAGCTTTACAGGGGAGGACTATGGCTACACCTTC
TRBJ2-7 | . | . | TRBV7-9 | CASSFPGTSDEQYF | TGTGCCAGCAGCTTTCCGGGAACAAGCGACGAGCAGTACTTC
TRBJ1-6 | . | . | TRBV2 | CASRGLSSYNSPLHF | TGTGCCAGCAGGGGATTGAGCTCCTATAATTCACCCCTCCACTTT
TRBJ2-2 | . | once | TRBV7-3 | CASSLPYTGELFF | TGTGCCAGCAGCCTACCCTACACCGGGGAGCTGTTTTTT
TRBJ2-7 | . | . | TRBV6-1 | CASSEFRASYEQYF | TGTGCCAGCAGTGAATTCCGGGCCTCCTACGAGCAGTACTTC
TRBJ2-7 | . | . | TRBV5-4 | CASSLGDVSSYEQYF | TGTGCCAGCAGCCTCGGAGACGTAAGCTCCTACGAGCAGTACTTC
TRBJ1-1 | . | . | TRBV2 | CASLPPGPEAFF | TGTGCCAGCCTCCCCCCGGGTCCTGAAGCTTTCTTT
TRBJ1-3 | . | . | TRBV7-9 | CASSLTGIKSRNTIYF | TGTGCCAGCAGCTTAACAGGGATAAAAAGCCGAAACACCATATATTTT
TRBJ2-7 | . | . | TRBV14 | CASSQGGYNRRMEQYF | TGTGCCAGCAGCCAAGGGGGTTATAATAGGCGAATGGAGCAGTACTTC
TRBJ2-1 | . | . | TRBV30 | CAWSDRGTWNEQFF | TGTGCCTGGAGTGACCGGGGGACTTGGAATGAGCAGTTCTTC
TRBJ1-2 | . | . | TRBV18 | CASSPGRARYGYTF | TGTGCCAGCTCCCCAGGGAGGGCTCGGTATGGCTACACCTTC
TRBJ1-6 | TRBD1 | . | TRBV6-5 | CASSAGTGGSPLHF | TGTGCCAGCAGCGCCGGGACAGGGGGTTCACCCCTCCACTTT
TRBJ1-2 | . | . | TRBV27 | CATAHRNEGYTF | TGTGCCACCGCCCATCGGAACGAAGGCTACACCTTC
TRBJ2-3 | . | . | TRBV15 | CATSRERGRLTDTQYF | TGTGCCACCAGCAGAGAGAGGGGACGTCTCACAGATACGCAGTATTTT
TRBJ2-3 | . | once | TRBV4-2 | CASSQGDGGQADTQYF | TGTGCCAGCAGCCAAGGGGATGGGGGGCAGGCTGATACGCAGTATTTT
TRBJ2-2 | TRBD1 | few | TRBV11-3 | CASSLTGGDTGELFF | TGTGCCAGCAGCTTGACAGGGGGCGACACCGGGGAGCTGTTTTTT
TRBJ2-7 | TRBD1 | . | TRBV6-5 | CASSYGQGAPWEQYF | TGTGCCAGCAGTTACGGACAGGGGGCCCCGTGGGAGCAGTACTTC
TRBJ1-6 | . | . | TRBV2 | CASRDTGSPLHF | TGTGCCAGCAGGGACACTGGATCACCCCTCCACTTT
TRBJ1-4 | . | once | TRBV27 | CASSLVQGNEKLFF | TGTGCCAGCAGTTTAGTACAGGGCAATGAAAAACTGTTTTTT
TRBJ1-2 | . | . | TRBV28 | CASSFIQGGHYGYTF | TGTGCCAGCAGTTTCATACAGGGCGGGCACTATGGCTACACCTTC
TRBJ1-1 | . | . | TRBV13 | CASSSRTEAFF | TGTGCCAGCAGCTCCCGGACTGAAGCTTTCTTT
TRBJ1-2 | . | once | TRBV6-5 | CASTTFRGAGDGYTF | TGTGCCAGCACCACTTTTAGGGGGGCAGGGGATGGCTACACCTTC
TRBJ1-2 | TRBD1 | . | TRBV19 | CASRTGLGGYTF | TGTGCCAGTAGGACAGGGTTAGGGGGCTACACCTTC
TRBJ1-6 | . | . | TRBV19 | CASSMDSGPYNSPLHF | TGTGCCAGTAGTATGGATTCAGGACCCTATAATTCACCCCTCCACTTT
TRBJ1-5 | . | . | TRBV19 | CASHQWGSNQPQHF | TGTGCCAGTCACCAATGGGGGTCCAATCAGCCCCAGCATTTT
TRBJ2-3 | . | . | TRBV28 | CASSGNGRDTQYF | TGTGCCAGCAGTGGGAACGGGCGGGATACGCAGTATTTT
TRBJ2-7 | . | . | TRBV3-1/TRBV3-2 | CASSQDLGGYEQYF | TGTGCCAGCAGCCAAGATCTGGGGGGTTACGAGCAGTACTTC
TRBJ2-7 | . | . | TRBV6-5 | CASSSYRELSEQYF | TGTGCCAGCAGTTCCTACAGGGAACTGAGCGAGCAGTACTTC
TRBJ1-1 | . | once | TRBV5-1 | CASSPRDWGLNTEAFF | TGCGCCAGCAGCCCCCGGGATTGGGGTTTGAACACTGAAGCTTTCTTT
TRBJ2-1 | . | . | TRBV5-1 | CASSSGTLNEQFF | TGCGCCAGCAGCTCCGGGACTCTCAATGAGCAGTTCTTC
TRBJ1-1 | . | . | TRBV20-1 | CSASDQGTEAFF | TGCAGTGCTAGTGATCAGGGCACTGAAGCTTTCTTT
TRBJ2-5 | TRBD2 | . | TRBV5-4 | CASSLFPGGQETQYF | TGTGCCAGCAGCTTGTTCCCGGGGGGCCAAGAGACCCAGTACTTC